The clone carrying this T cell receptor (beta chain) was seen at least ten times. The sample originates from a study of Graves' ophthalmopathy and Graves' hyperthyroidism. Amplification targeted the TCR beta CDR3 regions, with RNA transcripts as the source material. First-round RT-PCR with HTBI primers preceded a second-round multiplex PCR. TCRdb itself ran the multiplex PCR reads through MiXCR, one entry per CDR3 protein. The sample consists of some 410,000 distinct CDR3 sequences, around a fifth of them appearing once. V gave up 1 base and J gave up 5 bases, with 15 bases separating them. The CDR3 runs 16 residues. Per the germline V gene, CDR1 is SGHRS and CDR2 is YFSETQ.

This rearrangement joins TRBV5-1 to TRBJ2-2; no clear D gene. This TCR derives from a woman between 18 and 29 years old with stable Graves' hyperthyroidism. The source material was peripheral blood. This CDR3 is CASSLRVGGTTGELFF. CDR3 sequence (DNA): TGCGCCAGCAGCTTGAGGGTTGGCGGAACTACCGGGGAGCTGTTTTTT.